Below are 17 T cell receptor beta chains sequenced from a single sample in a study of cytomegalovirus exposure and HLA in healthy donors (dated by TCRdb to about 2017). Library generation was performed with the immunoSEQ multiplex PCR assay. Not all clones reach the TCRdb copy of this immuneACCESS table, which keeps in-frame sequences only. Checked studies attribute under half of the gap to unresolved V genes and leave the rest unexplained. A total of about 110,000 clones appear in this sample, about 94% of them only once. Roughly 0.7% of the sample rests with the top ten. Sample: PBMCs. These receptors came from a woman under 30 in good health and CMV-seronegative.

The chain carries TRBV27 and TRBJ2-2, with 10 positions matching TRBD1. The trim removed 4 bases at V and 7 bases at J, leaving 6 bases unmatched. The CDR3 extends over 15 amino acids. Germline CDR1 MNHEY, CDR2 SMNVEV (reference sequence). Here the CDR3 reads CASSSRQGAGGELFF. In DNA form, the CDR3 reads TGTGCCAGCAGTTCGAGACAGGGGGCAGGCGGGGAGCTGTTTTTT.

The chain has TRBV11-2 and TRBJ1-4; unclear D gene. V dropped 2 bases and J dropped 6 bases, with 10 bases sitting between them. The CDR3 contains 14 residues. The germline gives CDR1 SGHAT, CDR2 FQNNGV. Written as DNA, the CDR3 is TGTGCCAGCAGCTTATCGGGTAGCTATGAAAAACTGTTTTTT. Its protein product is CASSLSGSYEKLFF.

This rearrangement joins TRBV5-4 to TRBJ1-2; D might be TRBD1 (6 bases). V was cut by 4 bases and J by 8 bases, with 15 bases left in between. The CDR3 runs 13 residues. CDR1 is SGHNT and CDR2 is YYREEE in the germline V gene (reference sequence). CDR3 DNA: TGTGCCAGCAGCACAAGGGACATCCGCGGCTACACCTTC. Residues: CASSTRDIRGYTF. The variable domain in full, with the rest retrieved from reference TRBV5-4 and TRBJ1-2, is ETGVTQSPTHLIKTRGQQVTLRCSSQSGHNTVSWYQQALGQGPQFIFQYYREEENGRGNFPPRFSGLQFPNYSSELNVNALELDDSALYLCASSTRDIRGYTFGSGTRLTVV.

CDR3 bases: TGTGCCAGCAGCTTAAGTTCAGGGGTAAGAACTGAAGCTTTCTTT. Encoded protein: CASSLSSGVRTEAFF. The chain recombines TRBV7-9 with TRBJ1-1, with D perhaps matching TRBD1 (6 bases). The CDR3 has 15 amino acids. CDR1 and CDR2 from the germline V gene are SEHNR and FQNEAQ (reference sequence). V lost 2 bases, J lost 5 bases, and 15 bases lay in between.

The genes are TRBV30 and TRBJ1-1, with D possibly TRBD1 on 6 matching bases. The germline V gene has CDR1 GTSNPN and CDR2 SVGIG (reference sequence). The CDR3 covers 14 residues. The germline V and J ends were trimmed by 0 bases and 0 bases, with 8 bases remaining between them. CDR3 DNA sequence: TGTGCCTGGAGTGTCGGGACATTGAACACTGAAGCTTTCTTT. Translating it yields CAWSVGTLNTEAFF.

CDR3 DNA sequence: TGTGCCAGCACGGACCTAGCGGGGGTGTACAATGAGCAGTTCTTC. Protein: CASTDLAGVYNEQFF. This chain connects TRBV6-5 to TRBJ2-1; 10 bases align to TRBD2. Germline CDR1 is MNHEY and CDR2 is SVGAGI. There are 15 residues in the CDR3. With V trimmed by 7 bases and J by 4 bases, 7 bases remained unmatched.

The chain links TRBV14 to TRBJ2-5; 9 bases map to TRBD1. Germline V lookup: CDR1 SGHDN, CDR2 FVKESK. The CDR3 contains 16 residues. V trimming: 2 bases; J trimming: 1 base; junction bases outside the gene matches: 5. CDR3 sequence (DNA): TGTGCCAGCAGCCAAAAGACAGGGGGTTCCCAAGAGACCCAGTACTTC. Protein product: CASSQKTGGSQETQYF.

V usage is TRBV11-3 and J usage is TRBJ2-2; perhaps TRBD2 as D (7 bases). The CDR3 is 15 residues long. Germline V gene data show CDR1 as SGHNT and CDR2 as YENEEA. The V and J ends lost 8 bases and 5 bases respectively, with 18 bases between them. Here the CDR3 reads CASQRRGGRTGELFF. The CDR3 nucleotides read TGTGCCAGCCAGAGAAGGGGGGGCCGGACCGGGGAGCTGTTTTTT.

The rearrangement uses TRBV9 and TRBJ2-3; TRBD2 agrees at 9 bases. The CDR3 spans 14 residues. CDR1 SGDLS and CDR2 YYNGEE come from the germline V gene. With 0 bases clipped from V and 7 bases from J, the junction kept 3 bases outside the gene matches. The CDR3 here is CASSVGLADYTQYF. In DNA, the CDR3 is TGTGCCAGCAGCGTAGGACTAGCGGACTATACGCAGTATTTT.

V usage is TRBV28 and J usage is TRBJ1-5, with D unresolved. CDR1 and CDR2 (germline): MDHEN, SYDVKM. There are 15 residues in the CDR3. V lost 7 bases to trimming and J lost 4 bases, with 17 bases between them. The chain's CDR3 is CASNFPDVRNQPQHF. CDR3 bases: TGTGCCAGCAATTTTCCCGATGTCAGGAATCAGCCCCAGCATTTT.

V is TRBV4-1 and J is TRBJ2-2; 10 bases align to TRBD2. CDR1 MGHRA and CDR2 YSYEKL come from the germline V gene. V lost 2 bases, J lost 5 bases, and 2 bases stayed unmatched. This CDR3 contains 15 residues. The CDR3 here is CASSQSGGVTGELFF. Written as DNA, the CDR3 is TGCGCCAGCAGCCAAAGCGGGGGGGTAACCGGGGAGCTGTTTTTT.

The chain recombines TRBV9 with TRBJ2-1; 9 nucleotides agree with TRBD2. The V segment lost 0 bases and the J segment 4 bases; nucleotides outside the gene matches: 23. The germline CDR1 and CDR2 sequences are SGDLS and YYNGEE. This CDR3 is 22 amino acids long. Written as DNA, the CDR3 is TGTGCCAGCAGCGTAGGCCCGGCCCCCGGGACTAGCTTTAAATACGAATACAATGAGCAGTTCTTC. The encoded protein is CASSVGPAPGTSFKYEYNEQFF.

This chain uses TRBV29-1 with TRBJ1-3; D gene uncertain. Trimming cost V 3 bases and J 0 bases, with 9 bases left between them. CDR1 SQVTM and CDR2 ANQGSEA come from the germline V gene. CDR3 length: 14 residues. The CDR3 reads CSVEGNNSGNTIYF. CDR3 nucleotide sequence: TGCAGCGTTGAGGGCAACAACTCTGGAAACACCATATATTTT.

The CDR3 DNA follows: TGTGCCAGCAGCCACCAGGACAGGGCTGGAAACACCATATATTTT. This sequence encodes CASSHQDRAGNTIYF. The rearrangement uses TRBV4-2 and TRBJ1-3; 8 nucleotides line up with TRBD1. CDR3 length: 15 residues. With V trimmed by 3 bases and J by 2 bases, 3 bases remained unmatched. From germline, CDR1 is LGHNA and CDR2 YNFKEQ.

The chain joins TRBV6-1 to TRBJ2-7, with TRBD2 as a possible D gene (5 bases). The CDR3 is 15 amino acids. From germline, CDR1 is MNHNS and CDR2 SASEGT. Trimming took off 2 bases at V and 4 bases at J, with 15 bases between the two ends. The CDR3 loop is CASSEWSGLPYEQYF. The CDR3 DNA follows: TGTGCCAGCAGTGAATGGTCTGGACTTCCTTACGAGCAGTACTTC.

The rearrangement uses TRBV28 and TRBJ1-1; weak D call: TRBD1 (5 bases). Trimming took off 0 bases at V and 1 base at J, with 9 bases between the two ends. The CDR3 spans 15 residues. Germline V gene lookup returns CDR1 MDHEN and CDR2 SYDVKM. CDR3: CASSLWGPPNTEAFF. The CDR3 DNA reads TGTGCCAGCAGTTTATGGGGGCCCCCGAACACTGAAGCTTTCTTT.

The gene calls are TRBV7-9 and TRBJ1-2; weak D call: TRBD1 (6 bases). The CDR3 sequence is 12 residues long. V lost 2 bases to trimming and J lost 6 bases, with 7 bases between them. Germline V gives CDR1 SEHNR, CDR2 FQNEAQ (reference sequence). In DNA, the CDR3 is TGTGCCAGCAGCTTAAGGGGGAATGGCTACACCTTC. It specifies CASSLRGNGYTF. Using reference TRBV7-9 and TRBJ1-2 for the parts outside the CDR3, the full variable domain is DTGVSQNPRHKITKRGQNVTFRCDPISEHNRLYWYRQTLGQGPEFLTYFQNEAQLEKSRLLSDRFSAERPKGSFSTLEIQRTEQGDSAMYLCASSLRGNGYTFGSGTRLTVV.